This TCR beta chain was found in a study of shared clonotypes between healthy human individuals. Study details: Each donor had three CD4 naive, three CD4 memory, two CD8 naive and one CD8 memory plate.

It was across several immunoSEQ plates that each subset's genomic DNA was evenly split. Repertoires were generated with immunoSEQ multiplex PCR, while TCRdb's copy carries only in-frame clones and drops some. The table lists under 1 million clones, 90% to 95% of them singletons. As defined, naive CD8 cells were CD45RO-negative and positively selected for CCR7, with terminally differentiated effector memory CD45RA+ cells excluded. Each of the donors was a healthy adult who was HIV-negative and had not had a recent acute infection or vaccination. The TCR originated in a man aged 25 to 40 in good health. Sequenced material: naive CD8+ T cells sorted from blood.

The CDR3 loop is CASSEGPEETQYF. In nucleotides, the CDR3 is TGTGCCAGCAGCGAGGGGCCAGAAGAGACCCAGTACTTC. The chain joins TRBV7-6 to TRBJ2-5; TRBD1 or TRBD2 may be the D gene (5 bases each). The CDR3 totals 13 residues. Looked up from germline, CDR1 is SGHVS and CDR2 is FNYEAQ. Deletions cut 5 bases from V and 3 bases from J, with 10 bases between.